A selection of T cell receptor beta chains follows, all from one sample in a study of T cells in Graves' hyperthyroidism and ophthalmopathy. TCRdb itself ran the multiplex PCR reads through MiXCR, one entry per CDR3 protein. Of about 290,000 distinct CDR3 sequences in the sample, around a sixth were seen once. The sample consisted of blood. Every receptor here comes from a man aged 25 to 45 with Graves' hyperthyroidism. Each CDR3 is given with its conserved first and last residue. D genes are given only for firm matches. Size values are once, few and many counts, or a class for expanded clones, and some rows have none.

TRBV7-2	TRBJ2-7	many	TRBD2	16	TGTGCCAGCAGCTTCACTAGCGGGAGGTTTCTCGACGAGCAGTACTTC	CASSFTSGRFLDEQYF
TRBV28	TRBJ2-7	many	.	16	TGTGCCAGCAGTTTTGCTCTCACAGGGCGTCGGAACGAGCAGTACTTC	CASSFALTGRRNEQYF
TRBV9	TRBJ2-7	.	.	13	TGTGCCAGCAGCAAAGGGGACCCCTACGAGCAGTACTTC	CASSKGDPYEQYF
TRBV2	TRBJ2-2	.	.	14	TGTGCCAGCAGTCAAAGACTAGACACCGAGGAGCTGTTTTTT	CASSQRLDTEELFF
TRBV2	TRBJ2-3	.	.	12	TGTGCCAGCAGTGACCTTGCAGATACGCAGTATTTT	CASSDLADTQYF
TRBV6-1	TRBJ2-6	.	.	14	TGTGCCAGCAGGCTTATCTCTGGGGCCAACGTCCTGACTTTC	CASRLISGANVLTF
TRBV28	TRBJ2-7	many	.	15	TGTGCCAGCAGTTTCGGGGACACATTTACCTACGAGCAGTACTTC	CASSFGDTFTYEQYF
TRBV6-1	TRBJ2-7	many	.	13	TGTGCCAGCGCCCGGATGGGCCCCTACGAGCAGTACTTC	CASARMGPYEQYF
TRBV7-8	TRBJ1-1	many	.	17	TGTGCCAGCAGCCCCCGATTCGAGACGGGAGTGGGCACTGAAGCTTTCTTT	CASSPRFETGVGTEAFF
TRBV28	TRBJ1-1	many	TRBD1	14	TGTGCCAGCAGTGTTACAGGGGGCAACACTGAAGCTTTCTTT	CASSVTGGNTEAFF
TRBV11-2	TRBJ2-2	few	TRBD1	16	TGTGCCAGCAGCTCATTCAGGGGGTTGAACACCGGGGAGCTGTTTTTT	CASSSFRGLNTGELFF
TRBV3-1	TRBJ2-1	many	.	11	TGTGCCAGCAGCCAAGGGGGTGAGCAGTTCTTC	CASSQGGEQFF
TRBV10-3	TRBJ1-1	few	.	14	TGTGCCATCAGTGAGTTAGACATGAACACTGAAGCTTTCTTT	CAISELDMNTEAFF
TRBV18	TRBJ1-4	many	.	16	TGTGCCAGCTCACCACGTGCAGGGGCAAAAGGTGAAAAACTGTTTTTT	CASSPRAGAKGEKLFF
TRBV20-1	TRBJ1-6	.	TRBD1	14	TGCAGTGCTAGTACGGGACAGGGTTTCTCACCCCTCCACTTT	CSASTGQGFSPLHF
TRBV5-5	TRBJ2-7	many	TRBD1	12	TGTGCCAGCAGTACAACAGGGGTCGAGCAGTACTTC	CASSTTGVEQYF
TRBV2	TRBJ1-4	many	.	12	TGTGCCAGCAGTGAGCAGAGGGAAAAACTGTTTTTT	CASSEQREKLFF
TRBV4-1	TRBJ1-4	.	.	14	TGCGCCAGCAGCCAAGTGTCAGTGGGTGAAAAACTGTTTTTT	CASSQVSVGEKLFF
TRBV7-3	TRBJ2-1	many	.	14	TGTGCCAGCAGCAAAAGGGGTGACTACAATGAGCAGTTCTTC	CASSKRGDYNEQFF
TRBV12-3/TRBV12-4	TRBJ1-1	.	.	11	TGTGCCAGCAGTTTTTCGACTGGGGCTTTCTTT	CASSFSTGAFF
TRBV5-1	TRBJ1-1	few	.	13	TGCGCCAGCGGAGGGGCAGACGGCACTGAAGCTTTCTTT	CASGGADGTEAFF
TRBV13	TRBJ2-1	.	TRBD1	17	TGTGCCAGCAGCGGACAGGGGCGGGATAACTGGTACAATGAGCAGTTCTTC	CASSGQGRDNWYNEQFF
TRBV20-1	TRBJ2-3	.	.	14	TGCAGTGCTAGGTGGGGTCAGATCACAGATACGCAGTATTTT	CSARWGQITDTQYF
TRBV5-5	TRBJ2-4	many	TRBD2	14	TGTGCCAGCAGCTTGCTTGGGGGAGGGAACATTCAGTACTTC	CASSLLGGGNIQYF
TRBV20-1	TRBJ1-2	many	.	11	TGCAGTGCTAGAGCCGGGACTGGCTACACCTTC	CSARAGTGYTF
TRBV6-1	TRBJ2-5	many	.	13	TGTGCCAGCAGTCAGGAGAACCAAGAGACCCAGTACTTC	CASSQENQETQYF
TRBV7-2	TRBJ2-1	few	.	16	TGTGCCAGCAGCTTAGGGTTGCGGGGCTCCTACAATGAGCAGTTCTTC	CASSLGLRGSYNEQFF
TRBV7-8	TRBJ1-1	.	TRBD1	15	TGTGCCAGCAGCTTTTTAAGGACAGGGGGCACTGAAGCTTTCTTT	CASSFLRTGGTEAFF